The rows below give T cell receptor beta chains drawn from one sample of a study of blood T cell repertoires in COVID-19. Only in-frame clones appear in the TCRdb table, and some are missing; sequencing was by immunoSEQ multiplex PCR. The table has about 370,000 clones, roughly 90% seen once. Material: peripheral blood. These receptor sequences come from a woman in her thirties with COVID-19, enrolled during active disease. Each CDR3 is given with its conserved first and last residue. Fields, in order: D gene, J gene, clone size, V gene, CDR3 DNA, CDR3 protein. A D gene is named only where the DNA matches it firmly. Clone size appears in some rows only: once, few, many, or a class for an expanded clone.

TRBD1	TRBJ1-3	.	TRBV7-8	TGTGCCAGCTTCAGGGGGTCAGGAAACACCATATATTTT	CASFRGSGNTIYF
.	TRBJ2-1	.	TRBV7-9	TGTGCCAGCATGCGTCAGGATATGAACAATGAGCAGTTCTTC	CASMRQDMNNEQFF
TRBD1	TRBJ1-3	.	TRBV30	TGTGCCTGGAGCGTATGGACAGGGGCTGGAAACACCATATATTTT	CAWSVWTGAGNTIYF
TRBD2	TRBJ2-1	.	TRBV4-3	TGCGCCAGCAGCCAAGGACCCAACGACCCCAGGACTAGCGGGGGCGAGCAGTTCTTC	CASSQGPNDPRTSGGEQFF
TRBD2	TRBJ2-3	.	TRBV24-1	TGTGCCACCAGTGATCCGGGGACTAGCGGGAGAGGAGATACGCAGTATTTT	CATSDPGTSGRGDTQYF
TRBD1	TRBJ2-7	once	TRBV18	TGTGCCAGCTCACCTCAGACAGGGTCTAACGAGCAGTACTTC	CASSPQTGSNEQYF
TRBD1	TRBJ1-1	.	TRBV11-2	TGTGCCAGCAGCGAAAACAGGGGAAGGGACACTGAAGCTTTCTTT	CASSENRGRDTEAFF
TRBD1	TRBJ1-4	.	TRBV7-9	TGTGCCAGCAGCTTAGCTTTGACAGGGGCTAATGAAAAACTGTTTTTT	CASSLALTGANEKLFF
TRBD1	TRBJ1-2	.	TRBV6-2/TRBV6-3	TGTGCCAGCAGTTACTCGGCCCGATCAATCAGGGGGCTGGACTATGGCTACACCTTC	CASSYSARSIRGLDYGYTF
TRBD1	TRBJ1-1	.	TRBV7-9	TGTGCCAGCAGCTCACCCGGGACAGGGTTAAACACTGAAGCTTTCTTT	CASSSPGTGLNTEAFF